The rows below give T cell receptor beta chains drawn from one sample of a study of cytomegalovirus exposure and HLA in healthy donors. The repertoire was sequenced with immunoSEQ multiplex PCR; TCRdb's copy has only in-frame clones and lacks some. There are approximately 150,000 clones in the sample; over 55% occur only once, and 2% to 2.5% lies in the top ten. Sequences were obtained from PBMCs. These receptors were taken from a man aged 40-49 years in good health and CMV-seronegative. Both conserved end residues are part of each CDR3. The D gene is left open where the match is weak. Size is stated for part of the rows, as once, few or many counts, or as a class when the clone is expanded.

J	D	V	size	DNA	CDR3
TRBJ1-5	NA	TRBV7-8	NA	TGTGCCAGCAGCCCTGACAGCCCCAATCAGCCCCAGAATTTT	CASSPDSPNQPQNF
TRBJ2-7	TRBD2	TRBV4-3	NA	TGCGCCAGCAGCCAAGAGTGGGCTAGCGGGAGGTACGAGCAGTACTTC	CASSQEWASGRYEQYF
TRBJ2-7	TRBD1	TRBV29-1	few	TGCAGCGTTGGGGTGACAGGGCCGTCCGAGCAGTACTTC	CSVGVTGPSEQYF
TRBJ2-7	TRBD1	TRBV4-1	NA	TGCGCCAGCAGCCCCCCCGGGCAGGGGGACGAGCAGTACTTC	CASSPPGQGDEQYF
TRBJ1-5	NA	TRBV6-1	NA	TGTGCCAGCAGTGTGGAACCCTGGGACTATAGCAATCAGCCCCAGCATTTT	CASSVEPWDYSNQPQHF
TRBJ2-3	TRBD1	TRBV7-6	NA	TGTGCCAGCAGCTTAGCCTCGGACAGGTTCACAGATACGCAGTATTTT	CASSLASDRFTDTQYF
TRBJ1-5	TRBD1	TRBV29-1	NA	TGCAGCGTGATGACAGGGGGGGACCAGCCCCAGAATTTT	CSVMTGGDQPQNF
TRBJ2-2	TRBD1	TRBV7-8	once	TGTGCCAGCAGCCGGGACAGGCCTAAGAACACCGGGGAGCTGTTTTTT	CASSRDRPKNTGELFF
TRBJ2-7	TRBD1	TRBV30	NA	TGTGCCTGGGACAGGGGGCAGTACGAGCAGTACTTC	CAWDRGQYEQYF
TRBJ2-7	TRBD1	TRBV27	NA	TGTGCCAGCAGTTTAGGACAGGGGTGGGCTTCCGAGCAGTACTTC	CASSLGQGWASEQYF
TRBJ2-2	NA	TRBV2	NA	TGTGCCAGCAGTTTATGGCAGAAGAACACCGGGGAGCTGTTTTTT	CASSLWQKNTGELFF
TRBJ2-3	TRBD2	TRBV6-1	few	TGTGCCAGCAGTGCGGTAGGGGCGGGGGGCACAGATACGCAGTATTTT	CASSAVGAGGTDTQYF
TRBJ2-1	NA	TRBV5-1	NA	TGCGCCAGCAGCCCCGGACAGTTCTCCTACAATGAGCAGTTCTTC	CASSPGQFSYNEQFF
TRBJ1-5	NA	TRBV18	NA	TGTGCCAGCTCACCCGGGACAAATCAGCCCCAGCATTTT	CASSPGTNQPQHF